What follows is one T cell receptor beta chain and its context. This entry is derived from a study of blood T cell repertoires in COVID-19. The wider study: The samples span acute and convalescent COVID-19 from the United States, Italy and Spain. T cells, B-cell-depleted T cells, or PBMCs supplied cDNA or gDNA.

CDR3 length: 14 residues. Germline V gives CDR1 SGHTA, CDR2 FQGNSA. Trimming cost V 1 base and J 4 bases; bases outside gene matches: 4. Here immunoSEQ multiplex PCR was the method, and the copy in TCRdb shows in-frame clones only, minus some. In the table there are some 120,000 clones, approximately 90% of which are singletons. This receptor was identified in a human donor with active COVID-19. The donor label of this sample is uncertain. The sample taken for sequencing was peripheral blood. This sequence joins TRBV7-2 and TRBJ2-7; 7 bases line up with TRBD1. The CDR3 reads CASSLVGTAYEQYF. CDR3 nucleotide sequence: TGTGCCAGCAGCTTAGTTGGGACAGCATACGAGCAGTACTTC. The variable domain in full, completed from reference TRBV7-2 and TRBJ2-7, reads GAGVSQSPSNKVTEKGKDVELRCDPISGHTALYWYRQSLGQGLEFLIYFQGNSAPDKSGLPSDRFSAERTGGSVSTLTIQRTQQEDSAVYLCASSLVGTAYEQYFGPGTRLTVT.